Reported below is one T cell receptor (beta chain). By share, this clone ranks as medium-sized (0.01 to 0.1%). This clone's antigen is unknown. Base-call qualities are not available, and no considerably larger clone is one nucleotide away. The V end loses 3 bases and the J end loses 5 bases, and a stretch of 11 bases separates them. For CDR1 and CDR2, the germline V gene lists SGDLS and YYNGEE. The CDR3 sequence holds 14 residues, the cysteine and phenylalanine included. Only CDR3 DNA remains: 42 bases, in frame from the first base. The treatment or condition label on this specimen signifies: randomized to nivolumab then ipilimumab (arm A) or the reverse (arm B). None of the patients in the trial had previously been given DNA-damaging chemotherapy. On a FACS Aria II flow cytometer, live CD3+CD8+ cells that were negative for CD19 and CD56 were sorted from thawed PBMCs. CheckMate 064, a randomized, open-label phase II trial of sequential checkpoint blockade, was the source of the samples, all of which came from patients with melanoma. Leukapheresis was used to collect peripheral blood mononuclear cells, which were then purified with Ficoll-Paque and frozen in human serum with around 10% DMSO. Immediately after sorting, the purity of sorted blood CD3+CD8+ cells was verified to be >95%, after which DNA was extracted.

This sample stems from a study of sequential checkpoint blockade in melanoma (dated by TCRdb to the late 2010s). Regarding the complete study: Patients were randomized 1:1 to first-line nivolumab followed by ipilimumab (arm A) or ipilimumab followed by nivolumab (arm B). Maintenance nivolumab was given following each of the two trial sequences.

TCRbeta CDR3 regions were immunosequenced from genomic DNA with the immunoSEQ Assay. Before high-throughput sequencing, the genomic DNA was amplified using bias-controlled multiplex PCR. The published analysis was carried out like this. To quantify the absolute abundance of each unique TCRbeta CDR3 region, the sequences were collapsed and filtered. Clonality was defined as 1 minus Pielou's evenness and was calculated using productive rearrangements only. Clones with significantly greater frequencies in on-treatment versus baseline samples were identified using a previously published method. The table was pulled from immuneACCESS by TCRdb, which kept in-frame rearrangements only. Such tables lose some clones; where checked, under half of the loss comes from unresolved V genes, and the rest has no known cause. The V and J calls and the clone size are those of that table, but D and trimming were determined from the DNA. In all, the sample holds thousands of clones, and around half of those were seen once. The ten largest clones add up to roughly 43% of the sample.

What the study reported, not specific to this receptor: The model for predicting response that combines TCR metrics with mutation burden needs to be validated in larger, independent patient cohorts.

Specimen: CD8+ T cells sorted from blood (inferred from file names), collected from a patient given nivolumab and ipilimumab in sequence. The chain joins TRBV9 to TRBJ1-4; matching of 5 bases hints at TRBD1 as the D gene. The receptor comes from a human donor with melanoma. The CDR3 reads CASSAGFLNEKLFF. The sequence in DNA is TGTGCCAGCAGCGCAGGGTTTCTGAATGAAAAACTGTTTTTT.